The 5 T cell receptor beta chains below come from one sample, sequenced in a study of regulatory T cells in long-lasting Graves disease. Arm-PCR of CDR3 regions and iRepertoire HTBI primers were the basis on which TCR beta libraries were built. TCRdb re-called the multiplex PCR reads through MiXCR, storing one row per CDR3 protein. The table shows about 520,000 distinct CDR3 sequences, with 12% occurring only once. Specified time point: newly diagnosed GD, antithyroid drugs for less than 3 months. There was RNA extracted from PBMCs, and the TCR library was made from it. These records were also assigned to another study, of T cells in Graves' hyperthyroidism and ophthalmopathy.

This sample comprised peripheral blood mononuclear cells (PBMCs), obtained at new diagnosis, from a patient treated with antithyroid drugs. The receptors were sampled from a woman under 40 with Graves disease.

This clonotype was seen only a few times. The chain uses TRBV9 and TRBJ1-1; tentative D call: TRBD1 (5 bases). CDR3 length: 15 residues. Germline-derived CDR1 and CDR2 are SGDLS and YYNGEE. V lost 3 bases to trimming and J lost 1 base, with 13 bases between them. CDR3 loop: CASSAGQDKNTEAFF. CDR3 in DNA: TGTGCCAGCAGCGCCGGGCAGGACAAGAACACTGAAGCTTTCTTT.

This clonotype was seen only a few times. This rearrangement joins TRBV24-1 to TRBJ2-2; 12 nucleotides align to TRBD1. V shed 4 bases, J shed 6 bases, and the junction held 8 bases outside the gene matches. The CDR3 extends over 17 amino acids. Germline CDR1 and CDR2: KGHDR and SFDVKD. The CDR3 DNA follows: TGTGCCACCAGTGACTCGGGACAGGGGGCATGGGCCGGGGAGCTGTTTTTT. Its protein is CATSDSGQGAWAGELFF.

On this clonotype: A much larger clone lies a single base off, so this may be a read error. The rearrangement links TRBV30 to TRBJ2-7, with 7 positions matching TRBD2. The CDR3 runs to 16 residues. V lost 6 bases and J lost 7; bases outside the gene matches: 21. Germline values: CDR1 GTSNPN, CDR2 SVGIG (reference sequence). The CDR3 sequence: CACRTRAGSSYNEQYF. The CDR3 coding sequence is TGTGCCTGCAGGACACGAGCGGGGTCCTCCTACAATGAGCAGTACTTC.

This clonotype was counted at least ten times. The chain combines TRBV20-1 with TRBJ1-2; TRBD1 matches at 7 bases. Germline loops: CDR1 DFQATT, CDR2 SNEGSKA (reference sequence). The CDR3 has 15 amino acids. V lost 6 bases and J lost 6; bases outside the gene matches: 16. The CDR3 loop reads CSARRGGAVKNGYTF. The DNA for the CDR3 is TGCAGTGCCAGGAGAGGGGGCGCAGTGAAAAATGGCTACACCTTC.

J is TRBJ1-4 and V is TRBV5-6; 7 nucleotides agree with TRBD1. The germline CDR1 and CDR2 sequences are SGHDT and YYEEEE. Trimming removed 4 bases from V and 8 bases from J; junction bases left unmatched: 8. CDR3 length: 14 amino acids. The CDR3 coding sequence is TGTGCCAGCAGCCTCTACAGGGGAGAAGAAAAACTGTTTTTT. This gives the protein CASSLYRGEEKLFF.